This TCR beta chain was found in a study of blood T cell repertoires in COVID-19. Study details: PBMCs, B-cell-depleted T cells, or T cells were the source of the cDNA or gDNA that made up the material.

There are 15 residues in the CDR3. Germline V lookup: CDR1 MNHEY, CDR2 SVGAGI. V lost 4 bases to trimming and J lost 0 bases, with 13 bases between them. Assay used: immunoSEQ multiplex PCR; TCRdb lists only in-frame clones, some missing. The sample holds around 380,000 clones; 70% to 90% are singletons and the top ten take about 1.5%. The chain uses TRBV6-5 and TRBJ2-7, with D maybe TRBD1 (6 bases). The receptor comes from a man in his thirties or forties who had recovered from COVID-19. Material for sequencing was PBMCs or T cells enriched from blood (not recorded which). The CDR3 DNA reads as TGTGCCAGCAGTTCACCAGGGGCTAGCTCCTACGAGCAGTACTTC. Its protein is CASSSPGASSYEQYF.